One and the same sample provided the 25 T cell receptor beta chains below, sequenced in a study of cytomegalovirus exposure and HLA in healthy donors. Primers included in the PCR were 60 Vbeta and 13 Jbeta primers. This table comes from immunoSEQ multiplex PCR, and its TCRdb copy is limited to in-frame clones, with some not included. The sample table sets out 90,000 to 100,000 clones. Material for sequencing was PBMCs. All receptors come from a woman in her 30s in good health and CMV-seronegative.

This chain uses TRBV28 with TRBJ2-7; tentative D call: TRBD2 (7 bases). Per the germline V gene, CDR1 is MDHEN and CDR2 is SYDVKM. V was shortened by 7 bases and J by 4 bases, with 17 bases between the two germline ends. This CDR3 spans 14 amino acids. The DNA for the CDR3 is TGTGCCAGCACTTCGGGGGGCTCGAGATACGAGCAGTACTTC. Protein sequence: CASTSGGSRYEQYF.

The V call is TRBV6-6, the J call TRBJ2-1, with 9 bases lining up with TRBD1. V trimming: 0 bases; J trimming: 8 bases; junction bases outside the gene matches: 5. This CDR3 is 15 amino acids long. Germline V gives CDR1 MNHNY, CDR2 SVGAGI (reference sequence). In DNA, the CDR3 is TGTGCCAGCAGTTACTCGACAGGGGGATCTGATGAGCAGTTCTTC. This gives the protein CASSYSTGGSDEQFF.

V gene TRBV9 combines with J gene TRBJ1-1; 10 bases align to TRBD1. Germline V CDR1 and CDR2: SGDLS, YYNGEE. Germline trimming cut 0 bases from V and 5 bases from J; bases unmatched to any gene: 7. The CDR3 runs 16 residues. CDR3 nucleotides: TGTGCCAGCAGCGTAGCCGCGGGACAGGGGATGACTGAAGCTTTCTTT. Its protein is CASSVAAGQGMTEAFF. The full variable domain, rest sourced from reference TRBV9 and TRBJ1-1, is DSGVTQTPKHLITATGQRVTLRCSPRSGDLSVYWYQQSLDQGLQFLIQYYNGEERAKGNILERFSAQQFPDLHSELNLSSLELGDSALYFCASSVAAGQGMTEAFFGQGTRLTVV.

V usage is TRBV29-1 and J usage is TRBJ1-2; possibly TRBD1 for D (5 bases). The CDR3 contains 13 residues. V lost 8 bases to trimming and J lost 0 bases, with 13 bases between them. CDR1 and CDR2 (germline): SQVTM, ANQGSEA. In DNA, the CDR3 is TGCAGCATACTGACGGGGGCTAACTATGGCTACACCTTC. Its protein is CSILTGANYGYTF.

V is TRBV29-1 and J is TRBJ2-7; 7 bases match TRBD2. V lost 0 bases to trimming and J lost 2 bases; unmatched junction nucleotides: 7. The germline V gene has CDR1 SQVTM and CDR2 ANQGSEA. The CDR3 length is 15 residues. The CDR3 spells CSVEDPSSGTYEQYF. As DNA, the CDR3 is TGCAGCGTTGAAGATCCCTCTAGCGGAACCTACGAGCAGTACTTC.

The chain employs TRBV27 and TRBJ2-7; 7 bases fit TRBD2. CDR1 and CDR2 from the germline V gene are MNHEY and SMNVEV (reference sequence). This CDR3 region has 14 residues. The V segment lost 10 bases and the J segment 3 bases; nucleotides outside the gene matches: 12. DNA of the CDR3: TGTGCCAAACCCAGGGACTACCATAACTACGAGCAGTACTTC. It specifies CAKPRDYHNYEQYF.

This chain joins TRBV7-9 and TRBJ2-2; tentatively, D is TRBD2 (5 bases). V shed 7 bases and J shed 3 bases, with 18 bases lying between them. The germline V gene has CDR1 SEHNR and CDR2 FQNEAQ (reference sequence). CDR3 length: 16 amino acids. CDR3 nucleotide sequence: TGTGCCAGCACCATGGAGGCAGCTCTATACACCGGGGAGCTGTTTTTT. Translation gives CASTMEAALYTGELFF.

The gene calls are TRBV4-2 and TRBJ1-2; D remains ambiguous. Germline-derived CDR1 and CDR2 are LGHNA and YNFKEQ. The CDR3 loop spans 14 amino acids. V lost 0 bases, J lost 7 bases, and 12 bases lay in between. CDR3 nucleotide sequence: TGTGCCAGCAGCCAAGAAGGAGAGTCTAGTGGCTACACCTTC. This codes for CASSQEGESSGYTF.

The chain employs TRBV21-1 and TRBJ1-5; the listed D gene, TRBD1, was not tested against the DNA. TRBV21-1 is a recognized pseudogene. CDR3 size: 19 residues. CDR3 sequence reads: CASSKGGDRGRVGNQPQHF. As DNA, the CDR3 is TGTGCCAGCAGCAAAGGCGGGGACAGGGGGCGTGTGGGCAATCAGCCCCAGCATTTT.

The chain carries TRBV15 and TRBJ1-3; maybe TRBD1 (5 bases). V lost 0 bases to trimming and J lost 1 base, with 7 bases between them. The germline gives CDR1 LNHNV, CDR2 YYDKDF (reference sequence). The CDR3 totals 15 residues. CDR3 bases: TGTGCCACCAGCAGAGATCCAGGGTCTGGAAACACCATATATTTT. This encodes CATSRDPGSGNTIYF.

J is TRBJ2-7 and V is TRBV4-2; 8 nucleotides align to TRBD1. Trimming cost V 3 bases and J 2 bases; bases outside gene matches: 6. The CDR3 is 15 amino acids. Germline V gene sequence: CDR1 LGHNA, CDR2 YNFKEQ. CDR3 amino acids: CASSHSGGLPYEQYF. The DNA for the CDR3 is TGTGCCAGCAGCCACTCAGGGGGCCTTCCCTACGAGCAGTACTTC.

V usage is TRBV18 and J usage is TRBJ1-2; TRBD1 might be the D (5 bases). The V end was cut by 3 bases, the J end by 0 bases, with 11 bases between. CDR1 and CDR2 from the germline V gene are KGHSH and LQKENI. The CDR3 has 15 amino acids. CDR3: CASSPLQAPNYGYTF. The CDR3 DNA is TGTGCCAGCTCACCTCTACAGGCCCCTAACTATGGCTACACCTTC. The full variable domain, completed using reference TRBV18 and TRBJ1-2, is NAGVMQNPRHLVRRRGQEARLRCSPMKGHSHVYWYRQLPEEGLKFMVYLQKENIIDESGMPKERFSAEFPKEGPSILRIQQVVRGDSAAYFCASSPLQAPNYGYTFGSGTRLTVV.

J is TRBJ1-6 and V is TRBV30; D remains unclear. Germline-derived CDR1 and CDR2 are GTSNPN and SVGIG (reference sequence). The CDR3 has 14 residues. Trimming removed 0 bases from V and 10 bases from J, with 13 bases in between. CDR3 region: CAWSVAGVKSPLHF. CDR3 bases: TGTGCCTGGAGTGTAGCCGGGGTGAAATCACCCCTCCACTTT.

The gene calls are TRBV19 and TRBJ2-5; a possible D gene is TRBD2 (6 bases). Germline V gene data show CDR1 as LNHDA and CDR2 as SQIVND (reference sequence). This CDR3 region has 15 residues. Trimming cost V 0 bases and J 0 bases, with 8 bases left between them. CDR3 sequence: CASSIDRGYQETQYF. The CDR3 DNA reads TGTGCCAGTAGTATAGATCGGGGGTACCAAGAGACCCAGTACTTC. The full variable domain, in which reference TRBV19 and TRBJ2-5 provide the parts outside the CDR3, is DGGITQSPKYLFRKEGQNVTLSCEQNLNHDAMYWYRQDPGQGLRLIYYSQIVNDFQKGDIAEGYSVSREKKESFPLTVTSAQKNPTAFYLCASSIDRGYQETQYFGPGTRLLVL.

The V gene is TRBV2, the J gene TRBJ2-7, with 10 bases matching TRBD1. CDR3 length: 14 residues. V shed 8 bases, J shed 7 bases, and the junction held 11 bases outside the gene matches. CDR1 is SNHLY, CDR2 FYNNEI, per germline. CDR3: CASATGQGWEEQYF. For the CDR3, the DNA is TGTGCCAGCGCTACGGGACAGGGGTGGGAAGAGCAGTACTTC.

The chain combines TRBV7-8 with TRBJ2-3; maybe TRBD2 (6 bases). Deletions cut 5 bases from V and 8 bases from J, with 17 bases between. The CDR3 length is 14 residues. From germline, CDR1 is SGHVS and CDR2 FQNEAQ. Here the CDR3 reads CASSPRSDGGTQYF. CDR3 in DNA: TGTGCCAGCAGCCCTCGTTCAGACGGGGGTACGCAGTATTTT.

V usage is TRBV6-5 and J usage is TRBJ1-4; D remains unclear. The CDR3 contains 14 residues. Per germline, CDR1 MNHEY and CDR2 SVGAGI. V was shortened by 6 bases and J by 5 bases, with 13 bases between the two germline ends. Written as DNA, the CDR3 is TGTGCCAGCAGACCAGGTTGGCCGAATGAAAAACTGTTTTTT. Translating gives CASRPGWPNEKLFF.

This chain uses TRBV6-4 with TRBJ2-1; 9 positions agree with TRBD1. The germline V gene encodes CDR1 MRHNA and CDR2 SNTAGT. The CDR3 is 15 residues long. The trim removed 4 bases at V and 9 bases at J, leaving 10 bases unmatched. CDR3 nucleotide sequence: TGTGCCAGCAGTGTAATGACAGGGGGAGAAAGTGAGCAGTTCTTC. It encodes CASSVMTGGESEQFF.

This rearrangement joins TRBV16 to TRBJ1-4; D call uncertain. Germline CDR1 reads KGHSY; CDR2 reads FQNENV. The CDR3 length is 13 residues. V was trimmed by 1 base and J by 7 bases, leaving 7 bases between them. The CDR3 DNA reads TGTGCCAGCAGCCAATTCCAGTCTGAAAAACTGTTTTTT. Translating it yields CASSQFQSEKLFF.

About this clone: Other DNA sequences within the sample encode an identical CDR3. This chain uses TRBV6-5 with TRBJ2-7; TRBD2 is a possible D gene (6 bases). V lost 2 bases, J lost 1 base, and 9 bases lay in between. The CDR3 runs to 14 residues. Germline lookup yields CDR1 MNHEY and CDR2 SVGAGI. CDR3: CASSYGGASYEQYF. DNA of the CDR3: TGTGCCAGCAGTTACGGAGGGGCGTCCTACGAGCAGTACTTC.

The CDR3 here is CASSLNWDSYSNQPQHF. The DNA of the CDR3 is TGCGCCAGCAGCTTGAATTGGGACAGTTATAGCAATCAGCCCCAGCATTTT. This chain uses TRBV5-1 with TRBJ1-5, with 7 bases matching TRBD1. Germline V gene lookup returns CDR1 SGHRS and CDR2 YFSETQ. V was pared by 1 base and J by 0 bases, with 7 bases of the junction left unmatched. The CDR3 consists of 17 residues.

The chain couples TRBV29-1 to TRBJ2-6, with 9 bases fitting TRBD1. CDR1 and CDR2 (germline): SQVTM, ANQGSEA. CDR3 length equals 16 residues. The V gene end was trimmed by 1 base and the J gene end by 1 base; junction bases not matched to a gene: 2. CDR3 sequence: CSVEGDRVSGANVLTF. CDR3 nucleotide sequence: TGCAGCGTTGAAGGGGACAGGGTATCTGGGGCCAACGTCCTGACTTTC.

This rearrangement joins TRBV28 to TRBJ1-2, with TRBD1 as a possible D gene (5 bases). Trimming took 4 bases from V and 5 from J, leaving 8 bases between them. CDR1 and CDR2 from the germline V gene are MDHEN and SYDVKM. The CDR3 is 12 residues long. CDR3 nucleotide sequence: TGTGCCAGCAGTTCCGGGACTTATGGCTACACCTTC. Encoded protein: CASSSGTYGYTF.

The chain is built from TRBV5-8 and TRBJ1-1; TRBD1 matches at 7 bases. Trimming cost V 2 bases and J 5 bases; bases outside gene matches: 3. Germline lookup yields CDR1 SGHTS and CDR2 YDEGEE. This CDR3 is 13 amino acids long. Here the CDR3 DNA reads TGTGCCAGCAGCTTCACAGGGGAGACTGAAGCTTTCTTT. Translating gives CASSFTGETEAFF.

The chain recombines TRBV7-8 with TRBJ1-2; 7 nucleotides match TRBD1. With V trimmed by 3 bases and J by 4 bases, 11 bases remained unmatched. CDR3 size: 16 residues. Germline loops: CDR1 SGHVS, CDR2 FQNEAQ. The CDR3 coding sequence is TGTGCCAGCAGCTTGGGTCAGGGGGTACAACGCTATGGCTACACCTTC. Translation gives CASSLGQGVQRYGYTF.